This T cell receptor beta chain was captured in a study of T-cell memory formation after mild COVID-19. The trim removed 4 bases at V and 1 base at J, leaving 7 bases unmatched. Germline values: CDR1 SGHRS, CDR2 YFSETQ. The CDR3 is 16 residues long. In TCRdb, the 5' RACE reads were re-called with MiXCR into one record per CDR3 protein. The sample includes about 49,000 distinct CDR3 sequences, approximately 7% of them seen just once. The material sequenced was PBMCs or a T cell subset sorted from them (not recorded which). The genes are TRBV5-1 and TRBJ2-5; the match to TRBD1 covers 10 bases. This TCR derives from a young man who had mild COVID-19 (a few samples of this study predate the infection). Cell type and time point are not known. CDR3 DNA: TGCGCCAGCAGCACCATGGGACAGGGGTCCCAAGAGACCCAGTACTTC. The encoded protein is CASSTMGQGSQETQYF. Full variable domain (rest looked up from reference TRBV5-1 and TRBJ2-5): KAGVTQTPRYLIKTRGQQVTLSCSPISGHRSVSWYQQTPGQGLQFLFEYFSETQRNKGNFPGRFSGRQFSNSRSEMNVSTLELGDSALYLCASSTMGQGSQETQYFGPGTRLLVL.